The 18 T cell receptor beta chains reported below all come from one sample, sequenced in a study of blood T cell repertoires in COVID-19. Clones were sequenced by immunoSEQ multiplex PCR, and TCRdb holds only the in-frame ones, with some missing. The table lists under 50,000 clones, 70% to 85% of them singletons, with roughly 4.4% in the top ten. The sample comprised peripheral blood. These receptors all come from a man aged 50 or older with active COVID-19.

The chain recombines TRBV7-8 with TRBJ1-1, with TRBD1 matching 12 bases. The J segment lost 4 bases and the V segment lost 6 bases, leaving 9 bases of the junction unmatched. CDR3 length equals 16 residues. In germline, CDR1 is SGHVS, CDR2 FQNEAQ. Here the CDR3 DNA reads TGTGCCAGCAGAGCCGGGACAGGGGGCACGGTCACTGAAGCTTTCTTT. This sequence encodes CASRAGTGGTVTEAFF. Combining the CDR3 with reference TRBV7-8 and TRBJ1-1 gives the whole variable domain GAGVSQSPRYKVAKRGQDVALRCDPISGHVSLFWYQQALGQGPEFLTYFQNEAQLDKSGLPSDRFFAERPEGSVSTLKIQRTQQEDSAVYLCASRAGTGGTVTEAFFGQGTRLTVV.

The genes are TRBV27 and TRBJ1-2; a possible D gene is TRBD1 (5 bases). The CDR3 is 13 residues long. CDR1 is MNHEY and CDR2 is SMNVEV in the germline V gene (reference sequence). Trimming removed 3 bases from V and 7 bases from J, with 12 bases in between. CDR3 sequence: CASSLGEGAGYTF. CDR3 DNA: TGTGCCAGCAGTTTGGGGGAGGGTGCTGGCTACACCTTC.

The V call is TRBV4-1, the J call TRBJ1-1; D unclear. Trimming removed 2 bases at V and 1 base at J, with 5 bases between. The CDR3 has 13 amino acids. Germline values: CDR1 MGHRA, CDR2 YSYEKL. The CDR3 loop reads CASSQSRNTEAFF. The CDR3, as DNA: TGCGCCAGCAGCCAAAGTAGGAACACTGAAGCTTTCTTT.

This clone is medium-sized within its sample. This chain connects TRBV11-3 to TRBJ1-5, with 9 bases lining up with TRBD1. Germline V gene lookup returns CDR1 SGHNT and CDR2 YENEEA. The V gene end was trimmed by 5 bases and the J gene end by 6 bases; junction bases not matched to a gene: 5. The CDR3 extends over 14 amino acids. This CDR3 is CASSRTGEGQPQHF. CDR3 DNA: TGTGCCAGCAGCAGGACAGGGGAAGGTCAGCCCCAGCATTTT.

This chain joins TRBV6-5 and TRBJ2-1; 7 nucleotides match TRBD1. From germline, CDR1 is MNHEY and CDR2 SVGAGI. V shed 5 bases and J 12 bases; nucleotides not matched to a gene: 10. This CDR3 is 13 amino acids long. For the CDR3, the DNA is TGTGCCAGCAGTCCTACAGGGGCCTGGGGGCAGTTCTTC. As protein: CASSPTGAWGQFF.

This rearrangement joins TRBV2 to TRBJ2-6, with 12 bases fitting TRBD1. The CDR3 loop spans 18 amino acids. The germline V gene has CDR1 SNHLY and CDR2 FYNNEI. The V segment lost 7 bases and the J segment 0 bases; nucleotides outside the gene matches: 7. This chain's CDR3 is CASTWGQGAFSGANVLTF. For the CDR3, the DNA is TGTGCCAGCACGTGGGGACAGGGGGCTTTCTCTGGGGCCAACGTCCTGACTTTC.

As DNA, the CDR3 is TGTGCCAGCAGTCCCCTGGGACAGGGCAATACTGAAGCTTTCTTT. This gives the protein CASSPLGQGNTEAFF. The genes are TRBV28 and TRBJ1-1; TRBD1 agrees at 9 bases. Per the germline V gene, CDR1 is MDHEN and CDR2 is SYDVKM. This CDR3 comprises 15 residues. The trim removed 5 bases at V and 5 bases at J, leaving 9 bases unmatched.

Here the CDR3 DNA reads TGTGCCAGCAGTTATGCCGGCGAAGGGGACTGGCCCCAGCATTTT. This translates into CASSYAGEGDWPQHF. J is TRBJ1-5 and V is TRBV6-5, with D possibly TRBD1 on 5 matching bases. The V end lost 3 bases, the J end lost 9 bases, and 18 bases lay between the germline ends. The V gene's germline CDR1 is MNHEY and CDR2 SVGAGI. There are 15 residues in the CDR3.

The genes are TRBV3-1 (or the pseudogene TRBV3-2) and TRBJ2-3; tentatively, D is TRBD2 (5 bases). The length of the CDR3 is 14 residues. Germline lookup yields CDR1 LGHDT and CDR2 YNNKEL (reference sequence). With 2 bases removed from V and 6 bases from J, the gap between germline ends came to 12 bases. The CDR3 loop reads CASSQNPGSDTQYF. Here the CDR3 DNA reads TGTGCCAGCAGCCAAAACCCTGGGAGCGATACGCAGTATTTT.

The V and J genes are TRBV4-1 and TRBJ1-4; D is undetermined. Germline loops: CDR1 MGHRA, CDR2 YSYEKL. CDR3 length equals 15 residues. The V end was cut by 4 bases, the J end by 8 bases, with 17 bases between. CDR3 DNA: TGCGCCAGCAGCCCAGCTGCCTCAGGAAAGGAAAAACTGTTTTTT. Translated, it gives CASSPAASGKEKLFF.

This chain joins TRBV5-6 and TRBJ2-5; maybe TRBD1 (6 bases). Germline values: CDR1 SGHDT, CDR2 YYEEEE. The CDR3 is 13 amino acids. V was clipped by 6 bases and J by 5 bases, with 14 bases between them. CDR3 protein: CASTLWGRETQYF. CDR3 DNA sequence: TGTGCCAGCACTCTTTGGGGGCGGGAGACCCAGTACTTC.

This chain links TRBV28 with TRBJ2-4, with TRBD1 matching 10 bases. Germline assignment: CDR1 MDHEN and CDR2 SYDVKM. CDR3 length: 16 amino acids. V trimming: 5 bases; J trimming: 5 bases; junction bases outside the gene matches: 9. Written as DNA, the CDR3 is TGTGCCAGCAGTAATACCCTTGGACAGGGGGAAAACATTCAGTACTTC. Amino acid sequence: CASSNTLGQGENIQYF.

This chain joins TRBV6-5 and TRBJ1-1; TRBD1 matches 9 bases. Looked up from germline, CDR1 is MNHEY and CDR2 is SVGAGI. The V gene end was trimmed by 7 bases and the J gene end by 4 bases; junction bases not matched to a gene: 10. The CDR3 is 15 residues long. The CDR3 reads CASIVPGTGSTEAFF. CDR3 coding DNA: TGTGCCAGCATCGTCCCGGGGACAGGGTCCACTGAAGCTTTCTTT.

The chain uses TRBV18 and TRBJ1-6; maybe TRBD1 (6 bases). The CDR3 extends over 15 amino acids. The germline V gene has CDR1 KGHSH and CDR2 LQKENI. V lost 8 bases, J lost 8 bases, and 19 bases lay in between. The CDR3: CASRLAGVNDSPLHF. CDR3 nucleotides: TGTGCCAGCCGACTAGCAGGGGTTAATGATTCACCCCTCCACTTT.

V gene TRBV5-6 combines with J gene TRBJ1-4; no reliable D call. The CDR3 is 14 residues long. Per the germline V gene, CDR1 is SGHDT and CDR2 is YYEEEE. Trimming left V 1 base short and J 8 bases short, with 12 bases between. The CDR3 reads CASSLLGAQEKLFF. Here the CDR3 DNA reads TGTGCCAGCAGCTTGCTGGGAGCCCAAGAAAAACTGTTTTTT.

V and J are TRBV25-1 and TRBJ1-2, with D possibly being TRBD1 (5 bases). Germline CDR1 MGHDK, CDR2 SYGVNS. Trimming took off 3 bases at V and 4 bases at J, with 12 bases between the two ends. CDR3 length: 14 residues. The CDR3 nucleotides are TGTGCCAGCAGTGACAAGGGGTTCGTCTATGGCTACACCTTC. Residues: CASSDKGFVYGYTF.

This chain links TRBV11-2 with TRBJ1-6, with 7 bases that match TRBD1. With V trimmed by 6 bases and J by 7 bases, 3 bases remained unmatched. Looked up from germline, CDR1 is SGHAT and CDR2 is FQNNGV. The CDR3 covers 13 residues. The CDR3 is CASRTQGNSPLHF. As DNA, the CDR3 is TGTGCCAGCAGAACACAGGGGAATTCACCCCTCCACTTT.

This clone was seen a single time. This chain uses TRBV19 with TRBJ2-3, with TRBD2 as a possible D gene (5 bases). This CDR3 is 12 amino acids long. Germline CDR1 LNHDA, CDR2 SQIVND (reference sequence). The V gene lost 3 bases and the J gene lost 6 bases, with 7 bases spanning the gap. The CDR3 region has the DNA TGTGCCAGTAGTATGCTAGCCGATACGCAGTATTTT. This codes for CASSMLADTQYF.